Presented here are 31 T cell receptor beta chains from one specimen sequenced in a study of beta chain features in type 1 diabetes listed by TCRdb under 2018. Library preparation employed the immunoSEQ multiplex PCR assay. The entire amount of isolated RNA was reverse transcribed using the High Capacity cDNA Reverse Transcription Kit, so the sequenced TCRB transcripts were expressed ones. Sourced from immuneACCESS, this table was stored by TCRdb with only in-frame sequences that have V and J called. A share of the clones is absent; for the studies checked, an unresolved V gene accounts for under half, and the remainder has no known explanation. The sample includes some 270,000 clones, with 8% observed a single time. The ten largest clones capture roughly 1% of the sample. Sequenced material: central memory CD4+ T cells from blood. The receptors were gathered from a woman aged 18-29 years in good health.

This clone appeared a few times. This chain links TRBV7-3 with TRBJ2-1; D unresolved. V was clipped by 6 bases and J by 9 bases, with 18 bases between them. Germline V gene lookup returns CDR1 SGHTA and CDR2 FQGTGA. The CDR3 totals 14 residues. In DNA, the CDR3 is TGTGCCAGCAGAATAGGCCCAGCATCGGGTGAGCAGTTCTTC. It yields the protein CASRIGPASGEQFF.

This clone was picked up a small number of times. A much larger clone lies a single base off, so this may be a read error. The DNA of the CDR3 is TGTGCCAGCAGCTTGGACAACACAGATACGCAGTATTTT. This sequence encodes CASSLDNTDTQYF. J is TRBJ2-3 and V is TRBV5-6; D call uncertain. Trimming stripped 0 bases from V and 2 bases from J, with 4 bases between. CDR1 and CDR2 (germline): SGHDT, YYEEEE. The CDR3 length is 13 residues.

The chain combines TRBV29-1 with TRBJ1-5; D possibly corresponds to TRBD1 (5 bases). V lost 7 bases and J 5 bases, leaving 15 bases between the germline ends. Germline V gives CDR1 SQVTM, CDR2 ANQGSEA. This CDR3 spans 13 amino acids. The CDR3 DNA reads as TGCAGCGCCCAAGCCGGGGGTCATCAGCCCCAGCATTTT. Amino acids: CSAQAGGHQPQHF.

The chain employs TRBV19 and TRBJ1-1; 8 nucleotides align to TRBD1. The CDR3 has 13 residues. CDR1 LNHDA and CDR2 SQIVND come from the germline V gene (reference sequence). The ends lost 0 bases at V and 7 bases at J; junction bases unmatched: 1. In DNA, the CDR3 is TGTGCCAGTAGTATAGAAGGGACAGGTGAAGCTTTCTTT. Translated: CASSIEGTGEAFF.

The chain joins TRBV5-4 to TRBJ1-5; D is uncertain. The CDR3 spans 15 residues. Trimming removed 4 bases at V and 0 bases at J, with 11 bases between. Per the germline V gene, CDR1 is SGHNT and CDR2 is YYREEE (reference sequence). The CDR3 region is CASSQDRRSNQPQHF. The DNA of the CDR3 is TGTGCCAGCAGCCAAGATCGACGTAGCAATCAGCCCCAGCATTTT.

The chain is built from TRBV4-1 and TRBJ1-3; TRBD1 aligns across 9 bases. Germline V gives CDR1 MGHRA, CDR2 YSYEKL. The CDR3 spans 16 residues. Unmatched junction bases numbered 5, after V lost 4 bases and J lost 1 base. As DNA, the CDR3 is TGCGCCAGCAGCCGAGGGGACAGGGTTTCTGGAAACACCATATATTTT. Translated: CASSRGDRVSGNTIYF.

This clone was picked up a small number of times. The chain employs TRBV29-1 and TRBJ1-1, with D uncertain. Trimming removed 6 bases at V and 1 base at J, with 12 bases between. Germline CDR1 is SQVTM and CDR2 is ANQGSEA. The CDR3 is made up of 13 amino acids. CDR3 bases: TGCAGCGTCTCGGACGGCGCGAACACTGAAGCTTTCTTT. It encodes CSVSDGANTEAFF. Full variable domain (missing parts from reference TRBV29-1 and TRBJ1-1): SAVISQKPSRDICQRGTSLTIQCQVDSQVTMMFWYRQQPGQSLTLIATANQGSEATYESGFVIDKFPISRPNLTFSTLTVSNMSPEDSSIYLCSVSDGANTEAFFGQGTRLTVV.

V usage is TRBV5-1 and J usage is TRBJ2-5; D ambiguous. Germline V gives CDR1 SGHRS, CDR2 YFSETQ. Trimming removed 0 bases from V and 4 bases from J, with 4 bases in between. The CDR3 loop spans 12 amino acids. CDR3 region: CASSLALETQYF. The CDR3 coding sequence is TGCGCCAGCAGCTTGGCCTTAGAGACCCAGTACTTC. Full variable domain (outside the CDR3, taken from reference TRBV5-1 and TRBJ2-5): KAGVTQTPRYLIKTRGQQVTLSCSPISGHRSVSWYQQTPGQGLQFLFEYFSETQRNKGNFPGRFSGRQFSNSRSEMNVSTLELGDSALYLCASSLALETQYFGPGTRLLVL.

The rearrangement uses TRBV25-1 and TRBJ2-2; 13 positions agree with TRBD2. V was pared by 3 bases and J by 5 bases, with 0 bases of the junction left unmatched. This CDR3 is 15 amino acids long. Germline V gives CDR1 MGHDK, CDR2 SYGVNS. The CDR3 coding sequence is TGTGCCAGCAGTGAGGGACTAGCGGGGACCGGGGAGCTGTTTTTT. It specifies CASSEGLAGTGELFF.

This clone occurred a few times. The J gene is TRBJ1-2, the V gene TRBV4-1; D is unclear. The CDR3 is 17 residues long. V was trimmed by 0 bases and J by 3 bases, leaving 17 bases between them. CDR1 and CDR2 (germline): MGHRA, YSYEKL. CDR3 sequence (DNA): TGCGCCAGCAGCCAAGATCTTCGGCAGGCTAGCGACTATGGCTACACCTTC. It encodes CASSQDLRQASDYGYTF.

This clone showed up just a few times. The gene calls are TRBV19 and TRBJ2-7, with 9 bases aligning to TRBD1. The trim removed 1 base at V and 2 bases at J, leaving 3 bases unmatched. This CDR3 comprises 15 residues. Germline V gene lookup returns CDR1 LNHDA and CDR2 SQIVND (reference sequence). The DNA for the CDR3 is TGTGCCAGTAGTATAGGGGGACAGGGCGCCTACGAGCAGTACTTC. Encoded protein: CASSIGGQGAYEQYF.

This clone was seen a few times. This chain links TRBV19 with TRBJ2-1; TRBD1 matches at 9 bases. The CDR3 runs 15 residues. The ends lost 6 bases at V and 8 bases at J; junction bases unmatched: 11. Germline CDR1 LNHDA, CDR2 SQIVND (reference sequence). The CDR3 DNA is TGTGCCAGTAGCCTCCCGGGACAGGGAGGCGATGAGCAGTTCTTC. Translation gives CASSLPGQGGDEQFF.

Comments on this clone: This specimen includes other DNA sequences encoding the same CDR3. This chain links TRBV20-1 with TRBJ2-3; no clear D. This CDR3 spans 11 amino acids. V lost 5 bases and J lost 2, with 5 bases in between. CDR1 is DFQATT, CDR2 SNEGSKA, per germline (reference sequence). CDR3 region: CSARATDTQYF. DNA for the CDR3: TGCAGTGCTCGGGCCACAGATACGCAGTATTTT.

V usage is TRBV7-3 and J usage is TRBJ2-7; weak D call: TRBD2 (5 bases). With 4 bases removed from V and 6 bases from J, the gap between germline ends came to 22 bases. The V gene's germline CDR1 is SGHTA and CDR2 FQGTGA. This CDR3 contains 16 residues. CDR3 coding DNA: TGTGCCAGCAGCTCCAGGTACATTGCCGGAGGTAGCGAGCAGTACGTC. Translating it yields CASSSRYIAGGSEQYV.

This clone was recorded a few times. This chain links TRBV27 with TRBJ2-6; 7 nucleotides agree with TRBD1. Germline V gene lookup returns CDR1 MNHEY and CDR2 SMNVEV (reference sequence). The V and J ends lost 11 bases and 0 bases, in that order; junction bases with no gene match: 10. The CDR3 is 16 residues long. The CDR3: CASSGQLLSGANVLTF. As DNA, the CDR3 is TGTGCCTCCTCGGGACAGTTACTCTCTGGGGCCAACGTCCTGACTTTC.

The chain recombines TRBV7-2 with TRBJ2-5, with D possibly being TRBD1 or TRBD2 (5 bases each). Trimming cost V 2 bases and J 5 bases, with 12 bases left between them. Germline-derived CDR1 and CDR2 are SGHTA and FQGNSA. The CDR3 has 14 amino acids. CDR3 DNA sequence: TGTGCCAGCAGCTTATCGAGGGGTTGGGAGACCCAGTACTTC. Encoded protein: CASSLSRGWETQYF. The whole variable domain, filled in from reference TRBV7-2 and TRBJ2-5, reads GAGVSQSPSNKVTEKGKDVELRCDPISGHTALYWYRQSLGQGLEFLIYFQGNSAPDKSGLPSDRFSAERTGGSVSTLTIQRTQQEDSAVYLCASSLSRGWETQYFGPGTRLLVL.

In its sample, this clone was seen a few times. V gene TRBV29-1 combines with J gene TRBJ1-3; possible D gene TRBD1, 6 bases. CDR3 length equals 13 residues. Per the germline V gene, CDR1 is SQVTM and CDR2 is ANQGSEA. The ends were cut back, 6 bases at V and 1 base at J, with 10 bases in the middle. The CDR3 region is CSVDQGSGNTIYF. In DNA form, the CDR3 reads TGCAGCGTGGATCAGGGGTCTGGAAACACCATATATTTT.

The genes are TRBV15 and TRBJ2-5; 7 positions match TRBD1. The CDR3 consists of 16 residues. V lost 3 bases and J lost 2; bases outside the gene matches: 9. Looked up from germline, CDR1 is LNHNV and CDR2 is YYDKDF (reference sequence). The CDR3 DNA reads as TGTGCCACCAGCAGTTTTTCACCGGGACAGCAAGAGACCCAGTACTTC. Amino acids: CATSSFSPGQQETQYF.

This clone was recorded a few times. This CDR3 reads CASKALAGAGELFF. The CDR3 bases are TGCGCCAGCAAGGCCCTAGCGGGAGCCGGGGAGCTGTTTTTT. The chain links TRBV5-1 to TRBJ2-2, with 10 bases lining up with TRBD2. Looked up from germline, CDR1 is SGHRS and CDR2 is YFSETQ. V gave up 6 bases and J gave up 6 bases; unmatched junction bases: 5. This CDR3 is built from 14 residues.

CDR3 sequence reads: CASSATGTGGDYGYTF. CDR3 DNA: TGTGCCAGCAGCGCCACCGGGACAGGGGGCGACTATGGCTACACCTTC. The V call is TRBV9, the J call TRBJ1-2, with 12 nucleotides matching TRBD1. The V gene end was trimmed by 3 bases and the J gene end by 3 bases; junction bases not matched to a gene: 6. The CDR3 runs 16 residues. Per the germline V gene, CDR1 is SGDLS and CDR2 is YYNGEE.

This clone appeared a few times. This chain connects TRBV9 to TRBJ2-1, with 10 positions matching TRBD2. CDR1 and CDR2 (germline): SGDLS, YYNGEE. CDR3 length: 15 amino acids. Trimming removed 4 bases from V and 6 bases from J; junction bases left unmatched: 7. CDR3 loop: CASSLVPSGSNEQFF. The DNA for the CDR3 is TGTGCCAGCAGCCTAGTCCCTAGCGGGAGCAATGAGCAGTTCTTC.

This clone was counted only a few times. CDR3 DNA: TGTGCCAGCATCCGGCAGCGGGGGGGCGAAGAGACCCAGTACTTC. Encoded protein: CASIRQRGGEETQYF. The chain couples TRBV27 to TRBJ2-5, with 10 bases fitting TRBD2. Germline V lookup: CDR1 MNHEY, CDR2 SMNVEV (reference sequence). CDR3 length: 15 residues. With V trimmed by 7 bases and J by 3 bases, 8 bases remained unmatched.

This clone came up a few times. The gene calls are TRBV5-4 and TRBJ2-6; 11 bases are shared with TRBD1. V lost 3 bases to trimming and J lost 0 bases; unmatched junction nucleotides: 2. The CDR3 covers 17 residues. CDR1 is SGHNT and CDR2 is YYREEE in the germline V gene (reference sequence). CDR3 nucleotides: TGTGCCAGCAGCTCCGGGACAGGGGGCTCTGGGGCCAACGTCCTGACTTTC. Translating it yields CASSSGTGGSGANVLTF.

In its sample, this clone was seen a few times. The chain employs TRBV19 and TRBJ1-5; the D gene is possibly TRBD1 (5 bases). This CDR3 has 16 amino acids. With 6 bases removed from V and 5 bases from J, the gap between germline ends came to 20 bases. Germline lookup yields CDR1 LNHDA and CDR2 SQIVND (reference sequence). The CDR3 is CASSRTGTPGDQPQHF. The CDR3 region has the DNA TGTGCCAGTAGCAGGACCGGGACCCCGGGGGATCAGCCCCAGCATTTT.

This clone was picked up a small number of times. The chain employs TRBV5-4 and TRBJ2-7; 12 positions agree with TRBD2. V lost 4 bases and J lost 0; bases outside the gene matches: 5. Germline V gene data show CDR1 as SGHNT and CDR2 as YYREEE (reference sequence). The CDR3 is made up of 16 amino acids. The DNA of the CDR3 is TGTGCCAGCAGCGCGACTAGCGGGAGACGCTCCTACGAGCAGTACTTC. Amino acid sequence: CASSATSGRRSYEQYF.

This clone was observed many times. V gene TRBV7-2 combines with J gene TRBJ2-7, with 8 bases aligning to TRBD1. Unmatched junction bases numbered 7, after V lost 2 bases and J lost 4 bases. CDR1 is SGHTA, CDR2 FQGNSA, per germline. The length of the CDR3 is 15 residues. The DNA of the CDR3 is TGTGCCAGCAGCTTAAGAAGTGACAGGGGTTACGAGCAGTACTTC. Translating it yields CASSLRSDRGYEQYF.

This clone turned up a few times. V is TRBV13 and J is TRBJ2-2; TRBD2 is a possible D gene (5 bases). The CDR3 is made up of 15 amino acids. The germline CDR1 and CDR2 sequences are PRHDT and FYEKMQ (reference sequence). V was pared by 4 bases and J by 5 bases, with 14 bases between. The CDR3 loop reads CASSSRRELTGELFF. The CDR3 bases are TGTGCCAGCAGCTCGAGACGGGAATTGACCGGGGAGCTGTTTTTT.

This clone showed up just once. This chain connects TRBV6-6 to TRBJ2-3; D gene uncertain. Looked up from germline, CDR1 is MNHNY and CDR2 is SVGAGI (reference sequence). V was trimmed by 2 bases and J by 6 bases, leaving 9 bases between them. This CDR3 is built from 13 residues. CDR3 DNA: TGTGCCAGCAGTTACGAGTTTCTGGATACGCAGTATTTT. Translating gives CASSYEFLDTQYF.

The V gene is TRBV29-1, the J gene TRBJ2-1; 8 bases map to TRBD1. The CDR3 is made up of 11 amino acids. CDR1 is SQVTM, CDR2 ANQGSEA, per germline. The ends lost 7 bases at V and 10 bases at J; junction bases unmatched: 6. Here the CDR3 DNA reads TGCAGCGCCCACGACAGGGGAGAGCAGTTCTTC. Residues: CSAHDRGEQFF.

V usage is TRBV7-2 and J usage is TRBJ2-5; D possibly corresponds to TRBD2 (5 bases). The germline gives CDR1 SGHTA, CDR2 FQGNSA. V was shortened by 5 bases and J by 5 bases, with 15 bases between the two germline ends. CDR3 length equals 14 residues. The CDR3 DNA is TGTGCCAGCAGCCTTCAGGTAGCGTCTGAGACCCAGTACTTC. Translated, it gives CASSLQVASETQYF.

The CDR3 loop is CASRVNSYNEQFF. The CDR3, as DNA: TGCGCCAGCAGGGTTAACTCCTACAATGAGCAGTTCTTC. The chain uses TRBV10-2 and TRBJ2-1; D not resolved. Germline V gene sequence: CDR1 WSHSY, CDR2 SAAADI. The CDR3 has 13 amino acids. Trimming shortened V by 6 bases and J by 0 bases, and 6 bases separated the two germline ends.